This is a list of T cell receptor beta chains from one sample in a study of blood T cells in healthy people across ages. MiXCR, applied by TCRdb to the 5' RACE reads, yields one record per CDR3 protein. The sample carries 700,000 or so distinct CDR3 sequences, around 38% recorded once. The sequencing sample was made of blood. These receptor sequences come from a man at least 80 years old in good health. Both conserved end residues are part of each CDR3. A D gene is named only where the DNA matches it firmly. Part of the rows lack a size; the others show once, few, many or a class for expanded clones.

d_call	clone_size	v_call	j_call	cdr3_aa	cdr3_nt
.	.	TRBV6-5	TRBJ1-5	CASSYSAGQPQHF	TGTGCCAGCAGTTACTCGGCGGGTCAGCCCCAGCATTTT
TRBD2	.	TRBV20-1	TRBJ2-1	CSARDRGLAGDNEQFF	TGCAGTGCTAGAGACCGAGGACTAGCGGGGGACAATGAGCAGTTCTTC
.	few	TRBV7-2	TRBJ2-3	CASSLGVGDTQYF	TGTGCCAGCAGCCTCGGGGTTGGAGATACGCAGTATTTT
.	few	TRBV20-1	TRBJ2-1	CSARDPRKYNEQFF	TGCAGTGCTAGAGATCCTCGGAAATACAATGAGCAGTTCTTC
TRBD1	.	TRBV4-2	TRBJ2-7	CASSQARDRSEQYF	TGTGCCAGCAGCCAAGCCCGGGACAGATCCGAGCAGTACTTC
.	.	TRBV4-2	TRBJ1-3	CASSQDTSGNTIYF	TGTGCCAGCAGCCAAGATACCTCTGGAAACACCATATATTTT
.	.	TRBV7-2	TRBJ2-5	CASSPGAGEETQYF	TGTGCCAGCAGCCCCGGGGCCGGGGAAGAGACCCAGTACTTC
TRBD2	.	TRBV20-1	TRBJ2-3	CSAYRTSGIADTQYF	TGCAGTGCTTATCGGACTAGCGGGATAGCAGATACGCAGTATTTT
.	few	TRBV10-2	TRBJ2-4	CASTDGPIQYF	TGCGCCAGCACGGATGGACCCATTCAGTACTTC
TRBD2	.	TRBV6-2/TRBV6-3	TRBJ2-5	CASRTLSGVETQYF	TGTGCCAGCAGAACCCTCAGCGGGGTGGAGACCCAGTACTTC
.	many	TRBV5-5	TRBJ2-5	CASSRIRGQETQYF	TGTGCCAGCAGCAGAATCAGGGGCCAAGAGACCCAGTACTTC
TRBD2	few	TRBV6-6	TRBJ2-3	CASSYSGLAGGTDTQYF	TGTGCCAGCAGTTACTCTGGACTAGCGGGGGGCACAGATACGCAGTATTTT
TRBD1	.	TRBV7-2	TRBJ2-7	CASSPRQGANNEQYF	TGTGCCAGCAGCCCTAGACAGGGGGCTAACAATGAGCAGTACTTC
.	.	TRBV6-5	TRBJ2-7	CASKRQASGASEQYF	TGTGCCAGCAAGAGACAGGCTAGCGGCGCCTCCGAGCAGTACTTC
TRBD1	.	TRBV7-2	TRBJ2-5	CASSLSRWAGGFRETQYF	TGTGCCAGCAGCTTAAGCCGATGGGCAGGGGGTTTCCGGGAGACCCAGTACTTC
TRBD2	few	TRBV4-3	TRBJ2-3	CASSQVRLAGGGDTQYF	TGCGCCAGCAGCCAAGTTAGACTAGCGGGAGGAGGAGATACGCAGTATTTT
TRBD1	.	TRBV10-1	TRBJ1-2	CASSADRNYGYTF	TGTGCCAGCAGTGCGGACAGGAACTATGGCTACACCTTC
.	few	TRBV5-1	TRBJ2-1	CASSIRDTNNEQFF	TGCGCCAGCAGCATCCGGGACACCAACAATGAGCAGTTCTTC
TRBD1	many	TRBV19	TRBJ2-7	CASKVTGTGLYEQYF	TGTGCCAGCAAAGTTACCGGGACAGGCCTCTACGAGCAGTACTTC
TRBD1	many	TRBV4-3	TRBJ1-6	CASSPGQGNRNSPLHF	TGCGCCAGCAGCCCCGGACAGGGGAATCGTAATTCACCCCTCCACTTT
.	many	TRBV2	TRBJ2-5	CASTLLQTSLETQYF	TGTGCCAGCACCCTGTTGCAGACCTCCTTAGAGACCCAGTACTTC
TRBD1	.	TRBV20-1	TRBJ1-5	CSANRDRAISQHF	TGCAGTGCTAACCGGGACAGGGCGATTTCCCAGCATTTT
.	.	TRBV7-2	TRBJ2-7	CASSFLVYNEQYF	TGTGCCAGCAGCTTCCTCGTATACAATGAGCAGTACTTC
.	few	TRBV6-2/TRBV6-3	TRBJ2-1	CASSRQVAHNEQFF	TGTGCCAGCAGTCGACAGGTCGCCCACAATGAGCAGTTCTTC
.	.	TRBV7-2	TRBJ1-5	CASSFPTGLSNQPQHF	TGTGCCAGCAGCTTCCCGACAGGTCTTAGCAATCAGCCCCAGCATTTT
.	many	TRBV7-2	TRBJ2-4	CASSDGVAKNIQYF	TGTGCCAGCAGCGACGGAGTTGCCAAAAACATTCAGTACTTC
.	.	TRBV6-6	TRBJ1-2	CASRGGVGYGYTF	TGTGCCAGCAGGGGCGGGGTAGGGTATGGCTACACCTTC
.	few	TRBV9	TRBJ2-1	CASSPRGAYINEQFF	TGTGCCAGCAGCCCCCGCGGAGCGTATATCAATGAGCAGTTCTTC
.	.	TRBV4-3	TRBJ2-3	CASSQEFSDTQYF	TGCGCCAGCAGCCAAGAGTTTTCGGATACGCAGTATTTT
.	.	TRBV29-1	TRBJ1-3	CSVGASGVGNTIYF	TGCAGCGTTGGTGCTTCAGGGGTTGGAAACACCATATATTTT
.	few	TRBV13	TRBJ2-1	CASSLELALYNEQFF	TGTGCCAGCAGCTTAGAGCTGGCCCTATACAATGAGCAGTTCTTC
TRBD1	.	TRBV28	TRBJ1-2	CASTKAGQGSGGYTF	TGTGCCAGCACGAAAGCCGGACAGGGGTCGGGTGGCTACACCTTC
.	.	TRBV6-5	TRBJ2-7	CASSSPGQWSYEQYF	TGTGCCAGCAGTTCCCCCGGGCAGTGGTCCTACGAGCAGTACTTC
TRBD2	.	TRBV7-2	TRBJ2-1	CASSIQQGASGRERNEQFF	TGTGCCAGCAGCATCCAACAGGGGGCTAGCGGGAGGGAGAGGAATGAGCAGTTCTTC
.	.	TRBV20-1	TRBJ1-1	CSARDEGLGHTTAEAFF	TGCAGTGCTAGAGATGAGGGTCTGGGGCACACAACAGCAGAAGCTTTCTTT
.	once	TRBV20-1	TRBJ1-1	CSAAQGNSEAFF	TGCAGTGCCGCCCAGGGGAACAGTGAAGCTTTCTTT
.	.	TRBV6-2/TRBV6-3	TRBJ1-1	CASTSGTPPKAFF	TGTGCCAGCACCTCGGGGACCCCGCCTAAAGCTTTCTTT
.	few	TRBV20-1	TRBJ2-7	CSALNSGKGPYEQYF	TGCAGTGCTCTGAACTCCGGCAAGGGGCCCTACGAGCAGTACTTC
.	.	TRBV21-1	TRBJ2-7	CASRGDHRGSTYEQYF	TGTGCCAGCAGAGGGGACCACAGGGGGAGTACTTACGAGCAGTACTTC
TRBD2	few	TRBV7-2	TRBJ2-5	CASSLGLAGDVTQYF	TGTGCCAGCAGCTTAGGACTAGCGGGGGATGTGACCCAGTACTTC
TRBD1	few	TRBV20-1	TRBJ2-7	CSARATGRTYEQYF	TGCAGTGCTAGGGCGACAGGGCGGACCTACGAGCAGTACTTC
.	few	TRBV6-1	TRBJ2-1	CASRRQGASGIGSNEQFF	TGTGCCAGCAGAAGACAGGGGGCTAGCGGGATAGGATCGAATGAGCAGTTCTTC
.	.	TRBV5-6	TRBJ2-7	CASSPAGSYEQYF	TGTGCCAGCAGCCCGGCCGGCTCCTACGAGCAGTACTTC
.	.	TRBV15	TRBJ2-1	CATSRGLKETQFF	TGTGCCACCAGCAGGGGACTCAAAGAGACCCAGTTCTTC
.	.	TRBV7-2	TRBJ1-6	CASSSDGINSPLHF	TGTGCCAGCAGCTCTGACGGAATTAATTCACCCCTCCACTTT
.	.	TRBV20-1	TRBJ2-5	CSARGASETQYF	TGCAGTGCTAGGGGGGCGTCTGAGACCCAGTACTTC
.	.	TRBV6-1	TRBJ2-6	CASKSDRSTTSGANVLTF	TGTGCTAGCAAGTCTGACAGAAGTACTACCTCTGGGGCCAACGTCCTGACTTTC
.	few	TRBV7-2	TRBJ2-1	CASSLSSPSDEQFF	TGTGCCAGCAGCTTAAGTTCTCCTAGCGATGAGCAGTTCTTC
.	.	TRBV20-1	TRBJ2-2	CSARSMNTGELFF	TGCAGTGCTAGGAGTATGAACACCGGGGAGCTGTTTTTT
TRBD1	.	TRBV20-1	TRBJ2-1	CSARSIDRGGDEQFF	TGCAGTGCTAGATCCATCGACAGGGGCGGGGATGAGCAGTTCTTC
TRBD2	.	TRBV5-1	TRBJ2-1	CASSAIAGVDEQFF	TGCGCCAGCAGCGCGATAGCGGGAGTTGATGAGCAGTTCTTC
.	.	TRBV5-1	TRBJ2-3	CASSLEVGAFSQYF	TGCGCCAGCAGCTTGGAGGTTGGCGCGTTCTCGCAGTATTTT